This note documents a single T cell receptor beta chain sequence. The primer mix had 60 Vbeta and 13 Jbeta primers. The repertoire was sequenced with immunoSEQ multiplex PCR; TCRdb's copy has only in-frame clones and lacks some. Altogether approximately 130,000 clones are present, 70% to 85% being singletons, with the ten largest covering less than 3.5%. The record originates from a study of cytomegalovirus exposure and HLA in healthy donors. The CDR3 is made up of 13 amino acids. Germline-derived CDR1 and CDR2 are SGDLS and YYNGEE. The V end was cut by 0 bases, the J end by 6 bases, with 8 bases between.

Sequencing was done on a sample of PBMCs. The sequence derives from a man aged 45-60 years in good health and CMV-seronegative. The chain combines TRBV9 with TRBJ2-3; D not certain. The CDR3 coding sequence is TGTGCCAGCAGCGTAGCCCTGGGCGATACGCAGTATTTT. Translating gives CASSVALGDTQYF.